The 9 T cell receptor beta chains presented below share a single source sample, sequenced in a study of cytotoxic CD8 clonotypes in ibrutinib-treated CLL. Profiling relied on immunoSEQ multiplex PCR, and the TCRdb table lists in-frame clones only, not all of them. This sample has about 330,000 clones; roughly 71% occur once, and the top ten carry about 6.7%. This specimen was PBMCs, taken after 36 months of ibrutinib treatment. Every receptor here comes from a human donor with chronic lymphocytic leukemia.

Only a few counts were recorded for this clone. This chain uses TRBV2 with TRBJ2-5; 11 bases map to TRBD2. Germline CDR1 reads SNHLY; CDR2 reads FYNNEI. J lost 5 bases, V lost 4 bases, and 6 bases had no gene match. The CDR3 is made up of 15 amino acids. In DNA form, the CDR3 reads TGTGCCAGCAGTGGTGCTAGCGGGGGGTGGGAGACCCAGTACTTC. Translating gives CASSGASGGWETQYF. Full variable domain (missing parts from reference TRBV2 and TRBJ2-5): EPEVTQTPSHQVTQMGQEVILRCVPISNHLYFYWYRQILGQKVEFLVSFYNNEISEKSEIFDDQFSVERPDGSNFTLKIRSTKLEDSAMYFCASSGASGGWETQYFGPGTRLLVL.

The chain carries TRBV19 and TRBJ1-5; D not certain. This CDR3 contains 15 residues. V was cut by 7 bases and J by 2 bases, with 15 bases left in between. CDR1 and CDR2 from the germline V gene are LNHDA and SQIVND (reference sequence). CDR3 sequence reads: CASMEGIRRNQPQHF. In DNA, the CDR3 is TGTGCCAGTATGGAAGGAATCCGGCGCAATCAGCCCCAGCATTTT.

The CDR3 region has the DNA TGTGCCAGCAGCTCGGTTAACCAAGAGACCCAGTACTTC. Translating gives CASSSVNQETQYF. The chain carries TRBV25-1 and TRBJ2-5, with unresolved D. The V end was cut by 6 bases, the J end by 0 bases, with 8 bases between. Germline values: CDR1 MGHDK, CDR2 SYGVNS. The CDR3 totals 13 residues. The variable domain in full, completed from reference TRBV25-1 and TRBJ2-5, reads EADIYQTPRYLVIGTGKKITLECSQTMGHDKMYWYQQDPGMELHLIHYSYGVNSTEKGDLSSESTVSRIRTEHFPLTLESARPSHTSQYLCASSSVNQETQYFGPGTRLLVL.

This chain connects TRBV6-5 to TRBJ2-7; maybe TRBD2 (7 bases). The germline gives CDR1 MNHEY, CDR2 SVGAGI. Between the trimmed V and J ends, which lost 0 bases and 4 bases, there was a span of 13 bases. The CDR3 is made up of 15 amino acids. CDR3 DNA: TGTGCCAGCAGTTACTCGGGCGGGGGCCGTTACGAGCAGTACTTC. Translated, it gives CASSYSGGGRYEQYF.

This clone was detected once. The V and J genes are TRBV29-1 and TRBJ2-1, with 9 bases fitting TRBD2. Germline lookup yields CDR1 SQVTM and CDR2 ANQGSEA. The V and J ends lost 3 bases and 8 bases, in that order; junction bases with no gene match: 2. The CDR3 extends over 12 amino acids. CDR3 amino acids: CSVEREGDEQFF. The DNA of the CDR3 is TGCAGCGTTGAGCGGGAGGGGGATGAGCAGTTCTTC.

The chain has TRBV7-9 and TRBJ2-1; 9 bases agree with TRBD2. The CDR3 runs to 17 residues. After removal of 5 bases from V and 9 bases from J, the junction contained 17 bases not matched to a gene. The germline V gene encodes CDR1 SEHNR and CDR2 FQNEAQ (reference sequence). Here the CDR3 reads CASSPNIAGAYVGEQFF. Written as DNA, the CDR3 is TGTGCCAGCAGCCCAAACATAGCGGGAGCATACGTTGGTGAGCAGTTCTTC. The whole variable domain, filled in from reference TRBV7-9 and TRBJ2-1, reads DTGVSQNPRHKITKRGQNVTFRCDPISEHNRLYWYRQTLGQGPEFLTYFQNEAQLEKSRLLSDRFSAERPKGSFSTLEIQRTEQGDSAMYLCASSPNIAGAYVGEQFFGPGTRLTVL.

V and J are TRBV6-1 and TRBJ1-1; 8 nucleotides align to TRBD1. The germline V gene has CDR1 MNHNS and CDR2 SASEGT. V shed 5 bases, J shed 1 base, and the junction held 6 bases outside the gene matches. The length of the CDR3 is 15 residues. CDR3 bases: TGTGCCAGCAGTCTCCAACAGGGGGGGAACACTGAAGCTTTCTTT. Its translation: CASSLQQGGNTEAFF.

The gene calls are TRBV27 and TRBJ2-1; maybe TRBD2 (5 bases). V was shortened by 11 bases and J by 4 bases, with 9 bases between the two germline ends. The CDR3 has 11 residues. Germline-derived CDR1 and CDR2 are MNHEY and SMNVEV (reference sequence). CDR3 protein: CAVRGYNEQFF. In nucleotides, the CDR3 is TGTGCCGTCCGGGGTTACAATGAGCAGTTCTTC.

The chain's CDR3 is CASSPGTGWVNEQFF. In DNA form, the CDR3 reads TGTGCCAGCAGTCCCGGGACAGGGTGGGTCAATGAGCAGTTCTTC. The rearrangement uses TRBV27 and TRBJ2-1, with TRBD1 matching over 9 bases. Trimming removed 5 bases from V and 6 bases from J; junction bases left unmatched: 8. In germline, CDR1 is MNHEY, CDR2 SMNVEV (reference sequence). CDR3 length: 15 residues.